This T cell receptor (beta chain) was recorded in a study of cytomegalovirus exposure and HLA in healthy donors. In the study overall: The same platform was used for the approximately 110 validation repertoires and the roughly 730 first-cohort repertoires, a later analysis reported.

Profiled with immunoSEQ multiplex PCR; TCRdb holds only in-frame clones, not every one. This repertoire shows fewer than 95,000 clones, about 93% found once; its top ten account for roughly 0.63%. Trimming took off 7 bases at V and 6 bases at J, with 16 bases between the two ends. CDR1 and CDR2 from the germline V gene are MDHEN and SYDVKM. The CDR3 is made up of 14 amino acids. The receptor's source is a young woman in good health and CMV-seronegative. The J gene is TRBJ1-5, the V gene TRBV28; D ambiguous. Material: PBMCs. The CDR3, as DNA: TGTGCCAGCACCCCAGAGCGGATTTCTCAGCCCCAGCATTTT. Translated, it gives CASTPERISQPQHF. Variable domain in full (rest from reference TRBV28 and TRBJ1-5): DVKVTQSSRYLVKRTGEKVFLECVQDMDHENMFWYRQDPGLGLRLIYFSYDVKMKEKGDIPEGYSVSREKKERFSLILESASTNQTSMYLCASTPERISQPQHFGDGTRLSIL.